This passage covers 19 T cell receptor beta chains from one sample sequenced in a study of blood T cell repertoires in COVID-19. Repertoires were generated with immunoSEQ multiplex PCR, while TCRdb's copy carries only in-frame clones and drops some. The sample includes a few hundred thousand clones, roughly 89% seen only once; the top ten take approximately 0.94%. Sequencing was carried out using peripheral blood. These receptors were obtained from a woman aged 40 to 50 who had recovered from COVID-19.

The genes are TRBV2 and TRBJ2-7, with a tentative D call TRBD1 (6 bases). This CDR3 has 12 residues. CDR1 SNHLY and CDR2 FYNNEI come from the germline V gene. The V and J ends lost 10 bases and 3 bases respectively, with 13 bases between them. The CDR3 bases are TGTGCCACCAACAGGGTCGTCTACGAGCAGTACTTC. Amino acids: CATNRVVYEQYF.

V gene TRBV6-5 combines with J gene TRBJ2-5, with 9 bases that match TRBD2. V lost 6 bases and J lost 4; bases outside the gene matches: 6. Germline CDR1 and CDR2: MNHEY and SVGAGI. The CDR3 is made up of 14 amino acids. The chain's CDR3 is CASRQRTSVETQYF. The CDR3 DNA follows: TGTGCCAGCAGGCAAAGGACTAGCGTAGAGACCCAGTACTTC.

This clone has only one observation. The chain uses TRBV30 and TRBJ2-1; maybe TRBD2 (6 bases). V was trimmed by 0 bases and J by 7 bases, leaving 16 bases between them. Looked up from germline, CDR1 is GTSNPN and CDR2 is SVGIG (reference sequence). The CDR3 loop spans 15 amino acids. CDR3 protein: CAWSVDAGLVNEQFF. In DNA form, the CDR3 reads TGTGCCTGGAGTGTCGATGCGGGACTTGTTAATGAGCAGTTCTTC. Full variable domain (rest looked up from reference TRBV30 and TRBJ2-1): SQTIHQWPATLVQPVGSPLSLECTVEGTSNPNLYWYRQAAGRGLQLLFYSVGIGQISSEVPQNLSASRPQDRQFILSSKKLLLSDSGFYLCAWSVDAGLVNEQFFGPGTRLTVL.

The V gene is TRBV4-1, the J gene TRBJ1-2, with D possibly TRBD1 on 6 matching bases. Germline CDR1 reads MGHRA; CDR2 reads YSYEKL. The CDR3 runs 16 residues. Deletions cut 4 bases from V and 4 bases from J, with 19 bases between. The CDR3 coding sequence is TGCGCCAGCAGCCCACGGGAAACAGGGTGGGTCTATGGCTACACCTTC. It translates to CASSPRETGWVYGYTF.

J is TRBJ2-7 and V is TRBV19, with a weak D call TRBD2 (5 bases). V was shortened by 5 bases and J by 3 bases, with 11 bases between the two germline ends. The CDR3 contains 13 residues. Germline V gene lookup returns CDR1 LNHDA and CDR2 SQIVND (reference sequence). CDR3 sequence reads: CASSSRRGYEQYF. For the CDR3, the DNA is TGTGCCAGTAGTTCTCGACGGGGCTACGAGCAGTACTTC.

The CDR3 DNA follows: TGTGCCAGCAGCCATACAGGGGGCTCCTACAATGAGCAGTTCTTC. Translated: CASSHTGGSYNEQFF. The rearrangement uses TRBV7-6 and TRBJ2-1, with 8 bases fitting TRBD1. There are 15 residues in the CDR3. Germline CDR1 and CDR2: SGHVS and FNYEAQ. Trimming removed 5 bases from V and 0 bases from J; junction bases left unmatched: 3.

The CDR3 DNA reads as TGTGCCAGCGTCGGGGTTAACTACAATGAGCAGTTCTTC. Amino acids: CASVGVNYNEQFF. The V and J genes are TRBV2 and TRBJ2-1; TRBD2 might be the D (5 bases). CDR3 length equals 13 residues. Trimming pared 8 bases from V and 3 bases from J, leaving 11 bases between. Germline CDR1 is SNHLY and CDR2 is FYNNEI.

The CDR3 here is CASSSPGTVTAYEQYF. CDR3 in DNA: TGTGCCAGCAGTTCCCCCGGGACTGTAACTGCCTACGAGCAGTACTTC. The V call is TRBV28, the J call TRBJ2-7; D perhaps matches TRBD2 (6 bases). This CDR3 has 16 amino acids. Trimming took off 4 bases at V and 2 bases at J, with 18 bases between the two ends. Germline values: CDR1 MDHEN, CDR2 SYDVKM.

The chain is built from TRBV30 and TRBJ1-1; the D is unclear. The germline CDR1 and CDR2 sequences are GTSNPN and SVGIG (reference sequence). This CDR3 is built from 13 residues. V lost 0 bases and J lost 1, with 6 bases in between. CDR3 residues: CAWSVQENTEAFF. The CDR3 DNA follows: TGTGCCTGGAGTGTACAAGAGAACACTGAAGCTTTCTTT.

The gene calls are TRBV19 and TRBJ2-1, with D perhaps matching TRBD2 (6 bases). This CDR3 has 16 residues. Germline V gene sequence: CDR1 LNHDA, CDR2 SQIVND (reference sequence). With 5 bases removed from V and 10 bases from J, the gap between germline ends came to 24 bases. The CDR3 DNA is TGTGCCAGTAGTCCGGGAGTTCGTTCATCGATCGAGGAGCAGTTCTTC. This gives the protein CASSPGVRSSIEEQFF.

The genes are TRBV18 and TRBJ2-7; TRBD2 aligns across 10 bases. The CDR3 consists of 14 residues. CDR1 KGHSH and CDR2 LQKENI come from the germline V gene. Trimming took 5 bases from V and 1 from J; bases not matched to a gene: 2. In DNA, the CDR3 is TGTGCCAGCTCAGAACTAGCGGGGTCCTACGAGCAGTACTTC. Translating gives CASSELAGSYEQYF.

The chain couples TRBV6-5 to TRBJ1-3, with TRBD1 identical over 7 bases. Trimming at V came to 6 bases and at J to 2 bases, leaving 7 bases not matched to a gene. CDR3 length: 15 residues. Germline V CDR1 and CDR2: MNHEY, SVGAGI. The CDR3 DNA is TGTGCCAGCAGCGAGATCGACAGGGCTGGAAACACCATATATTTT. It codes for CASSEIDRAGNTIYF.

The V gene is TRBV3-1 (or the pseudogene TRBV3-2), the J gene TRBJ2-5, with TRBD1 matching 10 bases. This CDR3 has 15 residues. Germline V lookup: CDR1 LGHDT, CDR2 YNNKEL (reference sequence). V lost 4 bases, J lost 2 bases, and 4 bases stayed unmatched. The chain's CDR3 is CASSRGQGGQETQYF. The CDR3 DNA reads TGTGCCAGCAGCCGCGGACAGGGGGGACAAGAGACCCAGTACTTC.

As concerns this clone: In the same sample, other DNA sequences code for this CDR3. The chain employs TRBV19 and TRBJ2-3, with TRBD2 matching over 10 bases. Germline CDR1 is LNHDA and CDR2 is SQIVND (reference sequence). V shed 6 bases and J 3 bases; nucleotides not matched to a gene: 3. The CDR3 is made up of 14 amino acids. DNA for the CDR3: TGTGCCAGTAGCCCGGGACTAGCGACAGATACGCAGTATTTT. Its protein is CASSPGLATDTQYF.

The rearrangement links TRBV24-1 to TRBJ2-1, with 8 bases identical to TRBD2. The CDR3 has 15 amino acids. Germline V lookup: CDR1 KGHDR, CDR2 SFDVKD. The junction had 10 bases not matched to a gene; V was cut back by 3 bases and J by 10 bases. The CDR3 here is CATSDPTGLGGEQFF. The CDR3 DNA reads TGTGCCACCAGTGATCCAACGGGACTAGGGGGAGAGCAGTTCTTC.

The rearrangement joins TRBV28 to TRBJ2-7; D is undetermined. Germline V CDR1 and CDR2: MDHEN, SYDVKM. V was shortened by 2 bases and J by 6 bases, with 8 bases between the two germline ends. The length of the CDR3 is 12 residues. CDR3 loop: CASSLIAGEQYF. CDR3 DNA sequence: TGTGCCAGCAGTTTAATAGCCGGCGAGCAGTACTTC.

This chain links TRBV30 with TRBJ2-7, with TRBD2 matching over 10 bases. Germline lookup yields CDR1 GTSNPN and CDR2 SVGIG (reference sequence). This CDR3 is built from 18 residues. V was clipped by 0 bases and J by 4 bases; unmatched bases: 15. The CDR3 sequence is CAWSVFPVDQREGYEQYF. For the CDR3, the DNA is TGTGCCTGGAGTGTTTTTCCGGTCGACCAGCGGGAGGGATACGAGCAGTACTTC.

The rearrangement links TRBV13 to TRBJ2-3; 10 bases fit TRBD2. The CDR3 is 16 amino acids. Germline CDR1 reads PRHDT; CDR2 reads FYEKMQ (reference sequence). With V trimmed by 4 bases and J by 3 bases, 7 bases remained unmatched. Written as DNA, the CDR3 is TGTGCCAGCAGCTCCCGGCTAGCGGGAGTGACAGATACGCAGTATTTT. It is translated as CASSSRLAGVTDTQYF.

The chain is built from TRBV7-9 and TRBJ1-4; 8 bases are a match to TRBD1. The junction had 3 bases not matched to a gene; V was cut back by 5 bases and J by 4 bases. The CDR3 runs 14 residues. Germline V gene sequence: CDR1 SEHNR, CDR2 FQNEAQ (reference sequence). In DNA form, the CDR3 reads TGTGCCAGCAGCGAACAGGGGGTTAATGAAAAACTGTTTTTT. This translates into CASSEQGVNEKLFF. Full variable domain (missing parts from reference TRBV7-9 and TRBJ1-4): DTGVSQNPRHKITKRGQNVTFRCDPISEHNRLYWYRQTLGQGPEFLTYFQNEAQLEKSRLLSDRFSAERPKGSFSTLEIQRTEQGDSAMYLCASSEQGVNEKLFFGSGTQLSVL.